The rows below give T cell receptor beta chains drawn from one sample of a study of blood T cell repertoires in COVID-19. Sequencing was performed with immunoSEQ multiplex PCR; in TCRdb, only in-frame clones are kept and a portion is missing. The repertoire holds approximately 390,000 clones, around 90% seen once, with about 6.8% in the top ten. The sequencing input was peripheral blood. Every receptor here comes from a young man with active or convalescent COVID-19. CDR3s include the opening cysteine and the closing phenylalanine or tryptophan. Each record gives: CDR3 protein, CDR3 DNA, clone size, V gene, J gene, D gene. The D gene is left open where the match is weak. Size tells how often a clone was seen (once, few, many) or the class of an expanded clone, and some rows leave it out.

CASSPDRSQPQHF	TGTGCCAGCAGTCCAGACAGGAGTCAGCCCCAGCATTTT	.	TRBV27	TRBJ1-5	.
CASSQLGGTEAFF	TGTGCCAGCAGCCAGCTCGGGGGCACTGAAGCTTTCTTT	.	TRBV14	TRBJ1-1	.
CASSPLLQEGTEAFF	TGTGCCAGCAGCCCCCTATTGCAGGAGGGCACTGAAGCTTTCTTT	.	TRBV5-5	TRBJ1-1	.
CASSPDTAPSSDTQYF	TGTGCCAGCAGCCCAGACACAGCACCCTCGTCAGATACGCAGTATTTT	.	TRBV7-9	TRBJ2-3	.
CASSPPRGKLFF	TGTGCCAGCAGCCCTCCCAGGGGAAAACTGTTTTTT	few	TRBV28	TRBJ1-4	.
CASSVVAQSYGYTF	TGTGCCAGCAGCGTAGTAGCGCAAAGCTATGGCTACACCTTC	.	TRBV9	TRBJ1-2	.
CASKSGQGASEYF	TGTGCCAGCAAATCGGGACAGGGGGCTTCGGAGTATTTT	once	TRBV18	TRBJ2-3	TRBD1
CASSLNPGANEKLFF	TGTGCCAGCAGCTTAAATCCCGGGGCTAATGAAAAACTGTTTTTT	.	TRBV7-3	TRBJ1-4	.
CASSLAGGGGYTF	TGTGCCAGCAGCTTGGCAGGGGGCGGTGGCTACACCTTC	.	TRBV5-6	TRBJ1-2	TRBD1
CASSQNPKDYGYTF	TGTGCCAGCAGCCAAAACCCTAAAGACTATGGCTACACCTTC	.	TRBV7-2	TRBJ1-2	.
CASRSTANTGELFF	TGTGCCAGCCGTTCCACAGCGAACACCGGGGAGCTGTTTTTT	.	TRBV6-5	TRBJ2-2	.
CASRPETGGNQPQHF	TGTGCCAGCAGACCGGAGACGGGAGGCAATCAGCCCCAGCATTTT	.	TRBV28	TRBJ1-5	.
CASSQGTDSPLHF	TGTGCCAGCAGCCAAGGTACAGATTCACCCCTCCACTTT	.	TRBV7-3	TRBJ1-6	.
CASSSSPRGTTLAEQYF	TGTGCCAGCAGTTCGTCCCCGCGGGGGACCACCCTCGCGGAGCAGTACTTC	once	TRBV28	TRBJ2-7	TRBD2
CASSLGHSTDTQYF	TGTGCCAGCAGTTTAGGACACAGCACAGATACGCAGTATTTT	.	TRBV27	TRBJ2-3	.
CASSQGDLGDSPLHF	TGCGCCAGCAGCCAAGGTGACCTCGGGGATTCACCCCTCCACTTT	.	TRBV4-1	TRBJ1-6	.
CASSYFPSGSSYEQYF	TGTGCCAGCAGTTACTTCCCTAGCGGGAGCTCCTACGAGCAGTACTTC	.	TRBV6-6	TRBJ2-7	TRBD2
CASSLASGGHQPQHF	TGTGCCAGCAGCTTGGCCAGCGGCGGGCATCAGCCCCAGCATTTT	.	TRBV5-6	TRBJ1-5	.
CASLWGGAVTGELFF	TGTGCCAGCCTTTGGGGGGGAGCCGTCACCGGGGAGCTGTTTTTT	.	TRBV28	TRBJ2-2	TRBD2
CASSVQGHEAFF	TGTGCCAGCAGCGTCCAGGGGCATGAAGCTTTCTTT	.	TRBV9	TRBJ1-1	.
CASSRRRGRTEAFF	TGTGCCAGCAGTCGCAGAAGGGGGCGGACTGAAGCTTTCTTT	once	TRBV6-5	TRBJ1-1	TRBD1
CASSYSTSTEAFF	TGCGCCAGCAGCTATTCTACGAGTACTGAAGCTTTCTTT	.	TRBV5-1	TRBJ1-1	.
CASSFRTGRNQPQHF	TGTGCCAGCAGCTTTAGGACAGGGAGAAATCAGCCCCAGCATTTT	.	TRBV7-8	TRBJ1-5	TRBD1
CASNVGTGSYNEQFF	TGTGCCAGTAACGTGGGGACAGGGTCCTACAATGAGCAGTTCTTC	.	TRBV19	TRBJ2-1	TRBD1
CASSTGQGYSGELFF	TGTGCCAGCAGTACGGGACAGGGCTATTCCGGGGAGCTGTTTTTT	.	TRBV6-5	TRBJ2-2	TRBD1
CATRTGTEAFF	TGTGCCACCAGAACGGGCACTGAAGCTTTCTTT	.	TRBV15	TRBJ1-1	.
CASSPGQGGSPLHF	TGTGCCAGCTCGCCCGGACAGGGAGGTTCACCCCTCCACTTT	.	TRBV18	TRBJ1-6	TRBD1
CASRKGHTEAFF	TGTGCCAGCAGGAAGGGGCACACTGAAGCTTTCTTT	.	TRBV28	TRBJ1-1	.
CASSQAGLGYNEQFF	TGTGCCAGCAGTCAGGCGGGATTAGGCTACAATGAGCAGTTCTTC	.	TRBV28	TRBJ2-1	.
CASTRRGGNEKLFF	TGTGCCAGCACCCGGAGGGGGGGTAATGAAAAACTGTTTTTT	many	TRBV5-5	TRBJ1-4	.
CASSEEGSGVKQETQYF	TGTGCCAGCAGTGAAGAGGGTAGCGGGGTGAAACAAGAGACCCAGTACTTC	.	TRBV6-1	TRBJ2-5	TRBD2
CASSPKSSYNSPLHF	TGTGCCAGCTCACCAAAGAGCTCCTATAATTCACCCCTCCACTTT	.	TRBV18	TRBJ1-6	.
CASSGTAPTDTQYF	TGTGCCAGCAGCGGGACAGCCCCCACAGATACGCAGTATTTT	once	TRBV25-1	TRBJ2-3	TRBD1
CASSPREGTHSNQPQHF	TGTGCCAGCAGTCCCCGTGAGGGGACACATAGCAATCAGCCCCAGCATTTT	.	TRBV27	TRBJ1-5	.
CASSLGQGGTGELFF	TGTGCCAGCAGCCTTGGACAGGGGGGCACCGGGGAGCTGTTTTTT	few	TRBV7-6	TRBJ2-2	TRBD1
CASSVVPVTGINEQYF	TGTGCCAGCAGCGTAGTTCCCGTGACCGGGATTAACGAGCAGTACTTC	.	TRBV9	TRBJ2-7	.
CASTRDHRDIRSNTGELFF	TGTGCCAGTACTAGGGATCATCGGGACATCCGATCGAACACCGGGGAGCTGTTTTTT	.	TRBV19	TRBJ2-2	.
CASSTQATGKINEQYF	TGTGCCAGTAGTACCCAAGCAACAGGGAAAATTAACGAGCAGTACTTC	.	TRBV19	TRBJ2-7	.
CASSYSTVAGVTEQYF	TGTGCCAGCAGTTACTCCACCGTAGCGGGAGTCACCGAGCAGTACTTC	.	TRBV6-2/TRBV6-3	TRBJ2-7	TRBD2
CASSPGTGHNQPQHF	TGTGCCAGCAGCCCTGGGACAGGGCACAATCAGCCCCAGCATTTT	.	TRBV5-6	TRBJ1-5	TRBD1
CASSLVDGGENGYTF	TGTGCCAGCAGCTTGGTAGACGGGGGAGAAAATGGCTACACCTTC	.	TRBV5-4	TRBJ1-2	.
CASRPLRRAAYGYTF	TGTGCCAGCAGGCCCTTACGGCGGGCTGCCTATGGCTACACCTTC	.	TRBV7-9	TRBJ1-2	.
CASSLHGQIPYGYTF	TGTGCCAGCAGTTTACACGGACAGATCCCCTATGGCTACACCTTC	.	TRBV28	TRBJ1-2	.
CASSPPRVSEAEAFF	TGTGCCAGCAGTCCACCCCGGGTGAGTGAGGCTGAAGCTTTCTTT	.	TRBV6-5	TRBJ1-1	.
CASSFSPGTNFEAFF	TGTGCCAGCAGCTTTTCCCCTGGGACAAACTTTGAAGCTTTCTTT	.	TRBV7-9	TRBJ1-1	.
CASSADRSASYEQYF	TGTGCCAGCAGTGCGGACAGGTCCGCCTCCTACGAGCAGTACTTC	.	TRBV28	TRBJ2-7	TRBD1
CASSLDRGLGGTEAFF	TGTGCCAGCAGCTTAGACAGGGGGCTCGGCGGGACTGAAGCTTTCTTT	.	TRBV7-2	TRBJ1-1	TRBD1
CASSFGQGDTEAFF	TGTGCCAGCAGCTTCGGACAGGGAGATACTGAAGCTTTCTTT	.	TRBV5-6	TRBJ1-1	TRBD1
CASSQDRQGVTEAFF	TGCGCCAGCAGCCAAGATAGGCAGGGTGTAACTGAAGCTTTCTTT	once	TRBV4-1	TRBJ1-1	.
CASGQNTEAFF	TGTGCCAGCGGACAAAACACTGAAGCTTTCTTT	.	TRBV2	TRBJ1-1	.